These 5 T cell receptor beta chains originate from one sample sequenced in a study of human T cells and chemical hapten exposure. MiXCR was run by TCRdb on the RACE reads, yielding one entry per CDR3 protein. The repertoire includes approximately 100,000 distinct CDR3 sequences, roughly 9.6% of them detected once, and roughly 3.2% sits in the top ten. Time point denoted: patch test 1, 2 weeks after DPC sensitization. Described treatment: therapeutic diphenylcyclopropenone sensitization with weekly scalp DPC. This material consisted of whole blood, taken in connection with sensitization to the hapten diphenylcyclopropenone (DPC). These receptors came from a woman aged 40 to 55 with alopecia areata. Some clones in this sample may be carry-over from other donors' samples.

The chain employs TRBV6-2 or TRBV6-3 and TRBJ2-2; unclear D gene. Germline loops: CDR1 MNHEY, CDR2 SVGEGT. Trimming removed 7 bases at V and 6 bases at J, with 6 bases between. This CDR3 region has 11 residues. Here the CDR3 DNA reads TGTGCCAGCAATCTACCCGGGGAGCTGTTTTTT. As protein: CASNLPGELFF.

This clonotype was seen a handful of times. This chain links TRBV6-2 or TRBV6-3 with TRBJ1-2; D is perhaps TRBD1 (6 bases). The CDR3 has 12 amino acids. With 4 bases removed from V and 7 bases from J, the gap between germline ends came to 10 bases. Germline V gives CDR1 MNHEY, CDR2 SVGEGT. CDR3 DNA sequence: TGTGCCAGCAGTTCGACAGGACTTGGCTACACCTTC. Its translation is CASSSTGLGYTF.

This clonotype was detected many times. The chain recombines TRBV6-2 or TRBV6-3 with TRBJ1-1; D not resolved. CDR1 is MNHEY and CDR2 is SVGEGT in the germline V gene. V was trimmed by 1 base and J by 6 bases, leaving 6 bases between them. The CDR3 spans 12 residues. DNA for the CDR3: TGTGCCAGCAGTTACTTAGGCCCTGAAGCTTTCTTT. It is translated as CASSYLGPEAFF.

A few counts support this clonotype. CDR3 DNA: TGCGCCAGCAGCCAAGTAGGGAGGGAGTGGAATGAGCAGTTCTTC. Amino acids: CASSQVGREWNEQFF. The chain carries TRBV4-3 and TRBJ2-1, with 7 bases identical to TRBD2. V gave up 1 base and J gave up 7 bases; unmatched junction bases: 7. This CDR3 is built from 15 residues. Germline CDR1 reads LGHNA; CDR2 reads YSLEER.

The rearrangement uses TRBV29-1 and TRBJ2-7, with a tentative D call TRBD2 (5 bases). CDR1 SQVTM and CDR2 ANQGSEA come from the germline V gene. The CDR3 length is 13 residues. V lost 6 bases, J lost 9 bases, and 21 bases lay in between. The DNA for the CDR3 is TGCAGCGTCGAATCGGATCGGGGTATTGGGCAGTACTTC. Protein: CSVESDRGIGQYF.